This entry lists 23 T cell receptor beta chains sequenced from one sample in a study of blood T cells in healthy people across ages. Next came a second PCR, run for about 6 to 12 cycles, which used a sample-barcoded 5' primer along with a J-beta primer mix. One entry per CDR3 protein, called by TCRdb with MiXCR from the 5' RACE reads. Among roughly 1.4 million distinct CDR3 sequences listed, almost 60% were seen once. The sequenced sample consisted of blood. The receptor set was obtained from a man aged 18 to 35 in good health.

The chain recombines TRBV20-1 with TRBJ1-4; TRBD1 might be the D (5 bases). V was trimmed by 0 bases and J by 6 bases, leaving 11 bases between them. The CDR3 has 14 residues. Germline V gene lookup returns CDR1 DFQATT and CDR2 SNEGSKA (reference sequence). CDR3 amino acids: CSARDARGDEKLFF. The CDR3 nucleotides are TGCAGTGCTAGAGACGCCCGGGGGGATGAAAAACTGTTTTTT.

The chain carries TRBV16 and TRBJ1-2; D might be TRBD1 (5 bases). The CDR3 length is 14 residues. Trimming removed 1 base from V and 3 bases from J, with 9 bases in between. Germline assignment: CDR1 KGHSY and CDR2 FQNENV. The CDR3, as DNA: TGTGCCAGCAGCCAATTACGGGGGGACTATGGCTACACCTTC. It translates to CASSQLRGDYGYTF.

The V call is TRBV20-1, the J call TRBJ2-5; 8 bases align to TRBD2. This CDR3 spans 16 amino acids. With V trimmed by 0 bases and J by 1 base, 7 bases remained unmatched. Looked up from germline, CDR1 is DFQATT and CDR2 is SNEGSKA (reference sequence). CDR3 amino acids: CSAREILAEIQETQYF. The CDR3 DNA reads TGCAGTGCTAGAGAGATACTAGCGGAGATCCAAGAGACCCAGTACTTC.

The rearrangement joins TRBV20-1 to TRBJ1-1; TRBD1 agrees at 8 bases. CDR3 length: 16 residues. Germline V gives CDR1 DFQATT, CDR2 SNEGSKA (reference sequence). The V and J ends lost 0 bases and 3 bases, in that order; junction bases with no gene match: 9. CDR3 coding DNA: TGCAGTGCTAGAGATTTGATGGGGACAGGATACACTGAAGCTTTCTTT. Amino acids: CSARDLMGTGYTEAFF.

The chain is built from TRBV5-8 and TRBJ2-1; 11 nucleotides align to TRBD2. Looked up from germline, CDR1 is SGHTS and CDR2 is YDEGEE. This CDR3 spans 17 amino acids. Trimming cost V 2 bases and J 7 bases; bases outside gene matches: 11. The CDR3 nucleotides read TGTGCCAGCAGCTTTCGAAAACTAGCGGGAGTTTCGAATGAGCAGTTCTTC. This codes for CASSFRKLAGVSNEQFF.

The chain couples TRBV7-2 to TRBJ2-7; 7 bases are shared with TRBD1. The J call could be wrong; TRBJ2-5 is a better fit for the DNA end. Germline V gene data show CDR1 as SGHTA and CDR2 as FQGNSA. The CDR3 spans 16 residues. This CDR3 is CASSLDGTAGGETQYF. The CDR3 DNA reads TGTGCCAGCAGCTTAGACGGGACAGCAGGTGGGGAGACCCAGTACTTC.

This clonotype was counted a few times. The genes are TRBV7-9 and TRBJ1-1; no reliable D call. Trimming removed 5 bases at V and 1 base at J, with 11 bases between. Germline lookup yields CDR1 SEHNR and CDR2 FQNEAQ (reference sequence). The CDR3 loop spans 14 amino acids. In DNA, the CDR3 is TGTGCCAGCAGCCCTATCGCAGGGAACACTGAAGCTTTCTTT. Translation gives CASSPIAGNTEAFF.

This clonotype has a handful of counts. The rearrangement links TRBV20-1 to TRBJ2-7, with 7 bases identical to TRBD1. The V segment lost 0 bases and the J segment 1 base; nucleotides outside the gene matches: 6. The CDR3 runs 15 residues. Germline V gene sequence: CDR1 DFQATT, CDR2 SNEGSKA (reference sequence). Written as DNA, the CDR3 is TGCAGTGCTAGAGATGGGACAGTCTCATCCTACGAGCAGTACTTC. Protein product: CSARDGTVSSYEQYF.

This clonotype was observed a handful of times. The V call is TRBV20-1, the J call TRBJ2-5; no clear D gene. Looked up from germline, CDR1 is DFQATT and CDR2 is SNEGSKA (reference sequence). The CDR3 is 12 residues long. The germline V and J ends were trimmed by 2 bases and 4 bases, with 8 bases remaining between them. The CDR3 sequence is CSARLRRETQYF. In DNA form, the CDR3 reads TGCAGTGCTAGACTCCGAAGAGAGACCCAGTACTTC.

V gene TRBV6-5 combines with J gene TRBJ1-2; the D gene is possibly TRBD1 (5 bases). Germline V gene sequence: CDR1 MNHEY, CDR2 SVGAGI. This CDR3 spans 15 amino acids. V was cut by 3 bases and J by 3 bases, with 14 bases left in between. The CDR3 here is CASSYIPPGHYGYTF. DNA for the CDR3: TGTGCCAGCAGTTATATCCCTCCGGGGCACTATGGCTACACCTTC.

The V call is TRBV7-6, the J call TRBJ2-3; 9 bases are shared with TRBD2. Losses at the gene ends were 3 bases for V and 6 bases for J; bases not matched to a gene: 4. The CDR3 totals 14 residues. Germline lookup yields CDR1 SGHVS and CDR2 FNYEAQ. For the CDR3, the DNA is TGTGCCAGCAGCTTCGCGCGGGGGGGCGATACGCAGTATTTT. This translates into CASSFARGGDTQYF.

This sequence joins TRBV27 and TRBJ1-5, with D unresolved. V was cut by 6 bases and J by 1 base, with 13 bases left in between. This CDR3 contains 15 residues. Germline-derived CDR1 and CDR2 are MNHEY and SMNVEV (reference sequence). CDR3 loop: CASSLDVSSNQPQHF. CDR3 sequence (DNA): TGTGCCAGCAGCCTGGACGTCTCGAGCAATCAGCCCCAGCATTTT.

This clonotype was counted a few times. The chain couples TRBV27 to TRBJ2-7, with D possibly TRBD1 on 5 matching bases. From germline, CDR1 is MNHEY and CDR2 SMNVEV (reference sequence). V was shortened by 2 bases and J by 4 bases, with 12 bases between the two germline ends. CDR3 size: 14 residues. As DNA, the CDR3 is TGTGCCAGCAGTTTAAAAGGGGTCGGGTACGAGCAGTACTTC. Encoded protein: CASSLKGVGYEQYF.

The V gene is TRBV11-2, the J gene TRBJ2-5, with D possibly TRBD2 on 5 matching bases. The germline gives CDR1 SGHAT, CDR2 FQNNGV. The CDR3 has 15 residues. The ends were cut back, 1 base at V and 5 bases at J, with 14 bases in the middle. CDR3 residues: CASSLGDEGWETQYF. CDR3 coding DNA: TGTGCCAGCAGCTTAGGTGACGAGGGCTGGGAGACCCAGTACTTC.

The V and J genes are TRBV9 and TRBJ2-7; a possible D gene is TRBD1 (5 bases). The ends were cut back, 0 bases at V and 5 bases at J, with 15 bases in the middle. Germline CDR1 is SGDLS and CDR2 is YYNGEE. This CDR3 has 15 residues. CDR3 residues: CASSVGGGQGNEQYF. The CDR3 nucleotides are TGTGCCAGCAGCGTAGGCGGTGGGCAGGGCAACGAGCAGTACTTC.

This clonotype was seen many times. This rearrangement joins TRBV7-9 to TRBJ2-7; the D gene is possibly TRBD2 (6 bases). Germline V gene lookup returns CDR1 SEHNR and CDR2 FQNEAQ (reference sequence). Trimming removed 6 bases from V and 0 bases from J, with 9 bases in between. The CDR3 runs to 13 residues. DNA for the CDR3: TGTGCCAGCAGTTCCGGGAGCTCCTACGAGCAGTACTTC. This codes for CASSSGSSYEQYF.

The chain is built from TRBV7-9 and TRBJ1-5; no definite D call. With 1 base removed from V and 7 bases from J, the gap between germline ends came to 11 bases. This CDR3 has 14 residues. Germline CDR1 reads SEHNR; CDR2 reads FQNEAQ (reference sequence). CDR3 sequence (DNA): TGTGCCAGCAGCTTAGAGCAGGCGGAACAGCCCCAGCATTTT. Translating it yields CASSLEQAEQPQHF.

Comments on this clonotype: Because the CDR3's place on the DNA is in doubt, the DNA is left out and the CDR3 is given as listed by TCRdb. Here the CDR3 reads CAASKYKCDSLLDGYTF. This chain uses TRBV15 with TRBJ1-2; the D call of TRBD1 is as the table states it, not checked on the DNA. The germline gives CDR1 LNHNV, CDR2 YYDKDF (reference sequence). The CDR3 comprises 17 residues, both ends counted.

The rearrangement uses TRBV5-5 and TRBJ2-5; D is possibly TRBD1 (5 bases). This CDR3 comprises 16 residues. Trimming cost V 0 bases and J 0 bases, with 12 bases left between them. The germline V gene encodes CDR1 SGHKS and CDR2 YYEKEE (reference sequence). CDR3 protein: CASSLAPPGNQETQYF. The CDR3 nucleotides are TGTGCCAGCAGCTTGGCCCCACCAGGGAACCAAGAGACCCAGTACTTC.

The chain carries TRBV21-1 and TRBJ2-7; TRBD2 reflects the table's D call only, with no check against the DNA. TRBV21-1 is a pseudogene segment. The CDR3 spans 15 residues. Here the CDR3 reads CASSYSGRPPYEQYF. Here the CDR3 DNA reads TGTGCCAGCAGCTATAGCGGGAGGCCCCCCTACGAGCAGTACTTC.

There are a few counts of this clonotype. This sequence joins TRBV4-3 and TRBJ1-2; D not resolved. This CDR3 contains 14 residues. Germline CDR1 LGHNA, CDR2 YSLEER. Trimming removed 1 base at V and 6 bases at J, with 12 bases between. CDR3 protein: CASSQVLTPDGYTF. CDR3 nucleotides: TGCGCCAGCAGCCAAGTCCTCACCCCAGATGGCTACACCTTC.

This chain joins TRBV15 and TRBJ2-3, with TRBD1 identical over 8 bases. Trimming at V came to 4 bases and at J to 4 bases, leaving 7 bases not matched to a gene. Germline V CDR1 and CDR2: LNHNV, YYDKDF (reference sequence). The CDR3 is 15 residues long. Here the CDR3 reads CATSIYRGISDTQYF. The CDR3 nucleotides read TGTGCCACCAGCATTTACAGGGGGATTTCAGATACGCAGTATTTT.

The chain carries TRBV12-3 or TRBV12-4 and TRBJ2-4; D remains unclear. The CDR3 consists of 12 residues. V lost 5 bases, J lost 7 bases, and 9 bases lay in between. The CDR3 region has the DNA TGTGCCAGCAGTCGAGACTCGAACATTCAGTACTTC. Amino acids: CASSRDSNIQYF.